This TCR beta chain is from a study of shared clonotypes between healthy human individuals. Findings and limits, study-wide: With few donors, the genetic and exposure-history diversity represented was limited. Around 5% of naive CD4 clonotypes were shared across four donors.

Germline loops: CDR1 MNHEY, CDR2 SVGAGI. CDR3 size: 13 residues. Trimming removed 2 bases at V and 1 base at J, with 6 bases between. At deep level, the assay was performed. Only in-frame clones appear in the TCRdb table, and some are missing; sequencing was by immunoSEQ multiplex PCR. The sample includes roughly 2.1 million clones, under 95% of them seen just once. Terminally differentiated effector memory CD45RA+ cells were excluded by CCR7 positive selection of CD45RO-negative cells. For this clone: Antigen specificity is unknown. At the DNA level, this CDR3 is encoded by other sequences in the same sample as well.

The source material was naive CD8+ T cells from PBMCs. The origin of this receptor is a young man in good health. Some clones in this sample may be carry-over from other donors' samples. The chain joins TRBV6-5 to TRBJ2-7; D is perhaps TRBD2 (5 bases). As DNA, the CDR3 is TGTGCCAGCAGTTACGGCGGGTCCTACGAGCAGTACTTC. Amino acids: CASSYGGSYEQYF.